The 14 T cell receptor beta chains given below trace back to one sample, sequenced in a study of blood T cell repertoires in COVID-19. Sequencing was performed with immunoSEQ multiplex PCR; in TCRdb, only in-frame clones are kept and a portion is missing. The sample lists around 13,000 clones, around 90% occurring once. Sequencing was carried out using peripheral blood. The source of these receptors is a human donor in a cohort sampled during active COVID-19.

The chain joins TRBV11-2 to TRBJ1-5, with TRBD1 as a possible D gene (5 bases). Between the trimmed V and J ends, which lost 3 bases and 4 bases, there was a span of 10 bases. This CDR3 has 14 amino acids. Germline CDR1 and CDR2: SGHAT and FQNNGV. CDR3 sequence: CASSLAGGNQPQHF. The DNA of the CDR3 is TGTGCCAGCAGCTTGGCGGGGGGGAATCAGCCCCAGCATTTT.

J is TRBJ2-3 and V is TRBV6-6; 9 bases match TRBD2. Germline loops: CDR1 MNHNY, CDR2 SVGAGI (reference sequence). The CDR3 is 14 residues long. With V trimmed by 8 bases and J by 3 bases, 6 bases remained unmatched. As DNA, the CDR3 is TGTGCCAGCTGTAGCGGGAGTGGGACAGATACGCAGTATTTT. This codes for CASCSGSGTDTQYF.

The rearrangement joins TRBV4-3 to TRBJ2-5; weak D call: TRBD2 (5 bases). Trimming removed 0 bases from V and 0 bases from J, with 8 bases in between. Germline V CDR1 and CDR2: LGHNA, YSLEER. This CDR3 region has 15 residues. The CDR3 is CASSQDRLNQETQYF. The CDR3 nucleotides are TGCGCCAGCAGCCAAGATCGACTAAACCAAGAGACCCAGTACTTC.

This clone was seen a single time. The V call is TRBV24-1, the J call TRBJ2-5; 9 nucleotides line up with TRBD1. V shed 1 base, J shed 6 bases, and the junction held 5 bases outside the gene matches. This CDR3 region has 15 residues. CDR1 KGHDR and CDR2 SFDVKD come from the germline V gene. The CDR3 sequence: CATSDFTGGIKTQYF. In nucleotides, the CDR3 is TGTGCCACCAGTGATTTCACAGGGGGCATTAAGACCCAGTACTTC.

The genes are TRBV3-1 (or the pseudogene TRBV3-2) and TRBJ2-7; perhaps TRBD1 as D (6 bases). The CDR3 extends over 16 amino acids. The germline V gene encodes CDR1 LGHDT and CDR2 YNNKEL (reference sequence). Trimming left V 1 base short and J 3 bases short, with 16 bases between. As DNA, the CDR3 is TGTGCCAGCAGCCAAGTCTCGACAGGTCAAAACTACGAGCAGTACTTC. Residues: CASSQVSTGQNYEQYF.

This clone was observed a single time. The J gene is TRBJ2-6, the V gene TRBV29-1; 10 bases match TRBD1. This CDR3 comprises 16 residues. Germline-derived CDR1 and CDR2 are SQVTM and ANQGSEA. With 5 bases clipped from V and 4 bases from J, the junction kept 8 bases outside the gene matches. CDR3 region: CSVWGTGASGANVLTF. DNA of the CDR3: TGCAGCGTTTGGGGGACAGGGGCATCAGGGGCCAACGTCCTGACTTTC.

The chain recombines TRBV27 with TRBJ1-2; a possible D gene is TRBD1 (5 bases). The CDR3 runs to 16 residues. Germline V gives CDR1 MNHEY, CDR2 SMNVEV (reference sequence). V lost 6 bases and J 1 base, leaving 18 bases between the germline ends. The CDR3 DNA reads as TGTGCCAGCAGATTTTTGGGGGGGAACAGTAACTATGGCTACACCTTC. It codes for CASRFLGGNSNYGYTF.

The gene calls are TRBV7-9 and TRBJ1-2; D may be TRBD1 (6 bases). The V gene's germline CDR1 is SEHNR and CDR2 FQNEAQ (reference sequence). V lost 4 bases and J lost 3, with 15 bases in between. The CDR3 consists of 15 residues. The CDR3 protein is CASSSFRGAHYGYTF. The CDR3, as DNA: TGTGCCAGCAGCTCGTTCAGGGGAGCGCACTATGGCTACACCTTC.

V is TRBV19 and J is TRBJ2-1, with TRBD1 identical over 9 bases. CDR3 length: 15 residues. V gave up 5 bases and J gave up 9 bases; unmatched junction bases: 11. Germline CDR1 is LNHDA and CDR2 is SQIVND (reference sequence). CDR3 sequence: CASSPRGQGSGEQFF. The CDR3 DNA is TGTGCCAGTAGTCCTAGGGGACAGGGATCAGGTGAGCAGTTCTTC.

V and J are TRBV6-5 and TRBJ2-7; possibly TRBD1 for D (6 bases). The CDR3 has 12 amino acids. The V gene's germline CDR1 is MNHEY and CDR2 SVGAGI. With 6 bases removed from V and 9 bases from J, the gap between germline ends came to 15 bases. As DNA, the CDR3 is TGTGCCAGCAGCCCACAGGGTCGGTGGCAGTACTTC. It codes for CASSPQGRWQYF.

This clone has only one observation. V usage is TRBV19 and J usage is TRBJ1-5; the D is unclear. Germline V gene lookup returns CDR1 LNHDA and CDR2 SQIVND (reference sequence). The CDR3 spans 15 residues. V lost 2 bases and J lost 0, with 8 bases in between. CDR3 nucleotide sequence: TGTGCCAGTAGTATACCCGTTAATAGCAATCAGCCCCAGCATTTT. Translation gives CASSIPVNSNQPQHF.

V is TRBV5-1 and J is TRBJ2-1; 7 bases match TRBD1. The germline gives CDR1 SGHRS, CDR2 YFSETQ. Unmatched junction bases numbered 11, after V lost 4 bases and J lost 7 bases. The CDR3 has 15 residues. This CDR3 is CASSTTPGTANEQFF. In DNA, the CDR3 is TGCGCCAGCAGCACCACGCCCGGGACAGCTAATGAGCAGTTCTTC.

The genes are TRBV9 and TRBJ2-1; 10 nucleotides align to TRBD2. Germline CDR1 is SGDLS and CDR2 is YYNGEE. Trimming at V came to 3 bases and at J to 3 bases, leaving 6 bases not matched to a gene. The CDR3 contains 16 residues. The CDR3 coding sequence is TGTGCCAGCAGCGCTTCTAGCGGGGGTTACTACAATGAGCAGTTCTTC. This gives the protein CASSASSGGYYNEQFF.

The CDR3 DNA reads as TGTGCCAGCAGACCCGAGACAGGGGGCGCCGCAGATACGCAGTATTTT. Translation: CASRPETGGAADTQYF. This chain joins TRBV28 and TRBJ2-3, with TRBD1 matching over 10 bases. Germline CDR1 and CDR2: MDHEN and SYDVKM. V shed 6 bases, J shed 4 bases, and the junction held 10 bases outside the gene matches. This CDR3 is built from 16 residues.